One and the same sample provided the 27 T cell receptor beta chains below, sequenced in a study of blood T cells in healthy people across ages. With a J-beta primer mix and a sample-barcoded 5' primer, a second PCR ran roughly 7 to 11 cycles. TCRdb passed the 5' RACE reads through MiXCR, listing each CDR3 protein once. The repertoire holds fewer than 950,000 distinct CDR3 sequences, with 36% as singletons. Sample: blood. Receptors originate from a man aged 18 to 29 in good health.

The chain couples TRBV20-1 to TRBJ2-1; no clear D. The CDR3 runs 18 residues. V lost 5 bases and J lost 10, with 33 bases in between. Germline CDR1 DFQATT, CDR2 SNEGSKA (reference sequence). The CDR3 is CSAGELVRHIPTMSEQFF. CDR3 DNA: TGCAGTGCTGGGGAATTAGTGCGACACATCCCTACAATGAGCGAGCAGTTCTTC.

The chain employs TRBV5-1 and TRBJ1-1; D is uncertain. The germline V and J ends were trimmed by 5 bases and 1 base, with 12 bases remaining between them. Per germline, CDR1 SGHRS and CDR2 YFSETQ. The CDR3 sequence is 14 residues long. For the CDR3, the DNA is TGCGCCAGCAGTGTCCTCGACTCGAACACTGAAGCTTTCTTT. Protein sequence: CASSVLDSNTEAFF.

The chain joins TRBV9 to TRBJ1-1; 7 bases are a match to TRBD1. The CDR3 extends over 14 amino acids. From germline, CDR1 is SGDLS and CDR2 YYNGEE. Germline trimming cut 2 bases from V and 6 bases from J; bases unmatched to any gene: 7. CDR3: CASSVTGAGAEAFF. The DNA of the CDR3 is TGTGCCAGCAGCGTTACAGGGGCTGGGGCTGAAGCTTTCTTT.

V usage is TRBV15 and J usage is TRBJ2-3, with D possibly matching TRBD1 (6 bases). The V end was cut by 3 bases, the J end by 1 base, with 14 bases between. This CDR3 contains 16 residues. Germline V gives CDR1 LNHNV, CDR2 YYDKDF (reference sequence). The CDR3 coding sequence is TGTGCCACCAGCAGGGACAAGTACAGGGGCACAGATACGCAGTATTTT. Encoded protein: CATSRDKYRGTDTQYF. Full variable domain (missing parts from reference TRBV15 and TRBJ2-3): DAMVIQNPRYQVTQFGKPVTLSCSQTLNHNVMYWYQQKSSQAPKLLFHYYDKDFNNEADTPDNFQSRRPNTSFCFLDIRSPGLGDTAMYLCATSRDKYRGTDTQYFGPGTRLTVL.

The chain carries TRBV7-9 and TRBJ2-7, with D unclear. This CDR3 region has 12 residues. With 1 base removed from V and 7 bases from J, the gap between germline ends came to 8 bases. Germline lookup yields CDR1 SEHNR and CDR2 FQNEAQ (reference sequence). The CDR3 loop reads CASSLGPNEQYF. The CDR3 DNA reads TGTGCCAGCAGCTTAGGTCCCAATGAGCAGTACTTC.

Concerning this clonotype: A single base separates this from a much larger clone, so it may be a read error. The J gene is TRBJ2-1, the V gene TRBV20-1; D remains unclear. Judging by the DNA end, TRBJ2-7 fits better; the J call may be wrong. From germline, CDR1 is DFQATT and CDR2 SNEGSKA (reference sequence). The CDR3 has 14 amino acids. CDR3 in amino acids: CSARTPVGYNEQYF. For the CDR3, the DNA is TGCAGTGCCAGGACCCCTGTGGGTTACAATGAGCAGTACTTC.

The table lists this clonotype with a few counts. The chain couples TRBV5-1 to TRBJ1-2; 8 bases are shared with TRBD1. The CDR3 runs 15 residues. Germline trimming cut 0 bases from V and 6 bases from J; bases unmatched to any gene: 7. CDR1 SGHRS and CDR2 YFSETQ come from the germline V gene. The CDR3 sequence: CASSLGTGIRDGYTF. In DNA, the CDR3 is TGCGCCAGCAGCTTGGGGACAGGGATTCGTGATGGCTACACCTTC.

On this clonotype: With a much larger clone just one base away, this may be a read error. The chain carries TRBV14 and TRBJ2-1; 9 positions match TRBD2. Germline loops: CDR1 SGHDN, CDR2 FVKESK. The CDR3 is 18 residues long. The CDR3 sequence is CASSQEDVRGGAGNGQFF. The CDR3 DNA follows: TGTGCCAGCAGCCAAGAAGATGTGCGCGGGGGGGCTGGTAATGGGCAGTTCTTC.

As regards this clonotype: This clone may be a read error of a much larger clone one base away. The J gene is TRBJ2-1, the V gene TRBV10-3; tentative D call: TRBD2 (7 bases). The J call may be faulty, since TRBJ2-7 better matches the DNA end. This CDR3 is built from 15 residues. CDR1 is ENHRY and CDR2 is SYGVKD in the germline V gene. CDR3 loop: CALGMGGGQYNEQYF. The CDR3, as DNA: TGTGCCCTGGGCATGGGAGGGGGGCAATACAATGAGCAGTACTTC.

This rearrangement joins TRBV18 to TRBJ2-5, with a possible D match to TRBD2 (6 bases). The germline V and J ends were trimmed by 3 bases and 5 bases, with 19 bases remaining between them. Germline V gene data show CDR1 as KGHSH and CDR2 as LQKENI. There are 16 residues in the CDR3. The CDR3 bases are TGTGCCAGCTCACCTGATCCTCGGAGGGGTCGGGAGACCCAGTACTTC. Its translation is CASSPDPRRGRETQYF.

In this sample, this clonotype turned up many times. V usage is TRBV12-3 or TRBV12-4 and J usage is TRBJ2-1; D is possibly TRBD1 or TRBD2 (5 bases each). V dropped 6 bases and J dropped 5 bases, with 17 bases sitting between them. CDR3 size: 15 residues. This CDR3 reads CASSPRTGQNNEQFF. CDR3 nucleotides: TGTGCCAGCAGCCCGAGGACGGGGCAAAACAATGAGCAGTTCTTC.

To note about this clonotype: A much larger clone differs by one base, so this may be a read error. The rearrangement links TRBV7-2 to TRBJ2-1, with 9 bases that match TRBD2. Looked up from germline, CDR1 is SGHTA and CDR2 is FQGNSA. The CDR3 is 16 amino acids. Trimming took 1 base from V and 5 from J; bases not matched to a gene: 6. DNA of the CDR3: TGTGCCAGCAGCTTAGTAGCGGGGGTTGCGCACAATGAGCAGTTCTTC. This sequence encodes CASSLVAGVAHNEQFF.

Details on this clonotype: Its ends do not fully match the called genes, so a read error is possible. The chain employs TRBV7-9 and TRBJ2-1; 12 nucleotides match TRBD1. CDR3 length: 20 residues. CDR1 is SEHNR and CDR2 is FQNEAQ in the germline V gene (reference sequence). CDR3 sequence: CASSTMPGTGGQSSYNGQFF. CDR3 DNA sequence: TGTGCCAGCAGCACCATGCCCGGGACAGGGGGCCAGAGCTCCTACAATGGGCAGTTCTTC.

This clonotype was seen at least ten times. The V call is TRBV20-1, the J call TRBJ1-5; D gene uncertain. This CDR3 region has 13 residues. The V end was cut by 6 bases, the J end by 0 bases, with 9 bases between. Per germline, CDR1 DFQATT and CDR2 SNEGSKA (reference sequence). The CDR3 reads CSAGGASNQPQHF. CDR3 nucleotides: TGCAGTGCGGGTGGAGCTAGCAATCAGCCCCAGCATTTT.

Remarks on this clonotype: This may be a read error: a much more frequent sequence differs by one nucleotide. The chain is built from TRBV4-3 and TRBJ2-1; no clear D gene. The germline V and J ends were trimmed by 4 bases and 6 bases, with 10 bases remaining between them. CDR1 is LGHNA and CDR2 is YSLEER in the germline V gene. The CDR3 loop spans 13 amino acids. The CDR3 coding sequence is TGCGCCAGCAGCCGAGCACAGACCAATGAGCAGTTCTTC. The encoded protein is CASSRAQTNEQFF.

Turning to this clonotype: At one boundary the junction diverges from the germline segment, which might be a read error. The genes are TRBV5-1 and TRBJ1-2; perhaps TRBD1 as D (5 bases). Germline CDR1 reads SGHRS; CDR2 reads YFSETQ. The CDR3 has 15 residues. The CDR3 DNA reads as TGCGCCAGCAGCGACGCGGACACGGCTAACCATGGCTACACCTTC. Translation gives CASSDADTANHGYTF.

This CDR3 is CASSLDPTGSTEAFF. The CDR3 DNA reads TGTGCCAGCAGCTTAGACCCGACAGGGTCGACTGAAGCTTTCTTT. The gene calls are TRBV7-2 and TRBJ1-1, with 7 nucleotides matching TRBD1. Germline assignment: CDR1 SGHTA and CDR2 FQGNSA. With 1 base clipped from V and 5 bases from J, the junction kept 7 bases outside the gene matches. This CDR3 spans 15 amino acids.

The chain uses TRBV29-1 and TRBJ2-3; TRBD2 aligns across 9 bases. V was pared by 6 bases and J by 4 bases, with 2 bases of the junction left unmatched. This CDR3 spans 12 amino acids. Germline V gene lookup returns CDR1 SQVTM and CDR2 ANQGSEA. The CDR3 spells CSVRGGPDTQYF. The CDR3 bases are TGCAGCGTGCGGGGGGGCCCAGATACGCAGTATTTT.

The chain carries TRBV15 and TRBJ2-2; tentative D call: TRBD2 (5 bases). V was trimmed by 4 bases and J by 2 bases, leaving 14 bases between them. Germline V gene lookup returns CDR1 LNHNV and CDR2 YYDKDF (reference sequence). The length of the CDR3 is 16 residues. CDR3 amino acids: CATSKGVQVNTGELFF. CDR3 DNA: TGTGCCACCAGCAAGGGAGTTCAAGTTAACACCGGGGAGCTGTTTTTT.

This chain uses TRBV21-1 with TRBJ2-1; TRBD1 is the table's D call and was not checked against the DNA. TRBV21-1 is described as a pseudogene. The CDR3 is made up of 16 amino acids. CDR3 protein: CASSPSRGQGDNEQFF. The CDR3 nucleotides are TGTGCCAGCAGCCCCTCTCGGGGACAGGGGGACAATGAGCAGTTCTTC.

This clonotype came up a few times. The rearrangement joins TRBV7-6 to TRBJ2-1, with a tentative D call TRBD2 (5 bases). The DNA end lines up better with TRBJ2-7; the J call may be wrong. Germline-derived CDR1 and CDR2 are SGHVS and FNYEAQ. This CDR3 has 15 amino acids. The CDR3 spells CASSLRGKSYNEQYF. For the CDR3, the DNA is TGTGCCAGCAGCTTAAGAGGGAAATCCTACAATGAGCAGTACTTC.

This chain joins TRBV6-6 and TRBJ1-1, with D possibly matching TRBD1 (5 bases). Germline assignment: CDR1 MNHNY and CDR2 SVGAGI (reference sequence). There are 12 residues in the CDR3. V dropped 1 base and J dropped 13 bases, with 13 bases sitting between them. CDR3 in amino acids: CASSYLRGNDFF. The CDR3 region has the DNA TGTGCCAGCAGTTACTTAAGGGGTAACGATTTCTTT.

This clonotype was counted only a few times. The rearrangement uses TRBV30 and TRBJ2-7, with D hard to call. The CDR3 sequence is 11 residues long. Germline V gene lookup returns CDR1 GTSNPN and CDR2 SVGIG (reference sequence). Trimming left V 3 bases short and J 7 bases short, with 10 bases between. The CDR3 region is CAWSDIGEQYF. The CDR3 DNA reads TGTGCCTGGAGCGATATAGGGGAGCAGTACTTC.

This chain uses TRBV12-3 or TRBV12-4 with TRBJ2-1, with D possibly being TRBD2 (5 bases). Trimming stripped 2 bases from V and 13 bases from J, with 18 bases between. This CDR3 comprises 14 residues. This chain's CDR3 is CASSLSGSEETQFF. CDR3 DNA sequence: TGTGCCAGCAGTTTAAGCGGTTCGGAAGAGACCCAGTTCTTC.

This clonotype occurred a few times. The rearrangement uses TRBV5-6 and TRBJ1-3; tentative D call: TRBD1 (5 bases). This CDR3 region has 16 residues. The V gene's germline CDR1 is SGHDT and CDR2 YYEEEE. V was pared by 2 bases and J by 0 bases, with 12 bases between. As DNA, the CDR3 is TGTGCCAGCAGCTTCCGCCGACAGAACTCTGGAAACACCATATATTTT. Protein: CASSFRRQNSGNTIYF.

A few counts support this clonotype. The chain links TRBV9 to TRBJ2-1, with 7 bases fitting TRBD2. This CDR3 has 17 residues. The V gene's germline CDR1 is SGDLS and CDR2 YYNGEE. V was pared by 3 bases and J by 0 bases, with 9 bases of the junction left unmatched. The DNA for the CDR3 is TGTGCCAGCAGCGCCCAACTAGCGTCGAGCTCCTACAATGAGCAGTTCTTC. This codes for CASSAQLASSSYNEQFF.

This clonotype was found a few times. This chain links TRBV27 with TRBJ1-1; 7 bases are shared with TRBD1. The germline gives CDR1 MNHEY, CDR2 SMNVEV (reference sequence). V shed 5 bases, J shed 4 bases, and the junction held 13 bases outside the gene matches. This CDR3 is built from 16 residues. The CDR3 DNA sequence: TGTGCCAGCAGTCAAGTTACGGGACAGCCAAGCACTGAAGCTTTCTTT. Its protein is CASSQVTGQPSTEAFF.